These 15 T cell receptor beta chains share one sample of origin, sequenced in a study of blood T cell repertoires in COVID-19. The data were produced by immunoSEQ multiplex PCR, yet TCRdb's version contains in-frame clones alone and is incomplete. This sample has about 270,000 clones, with just under 90% found just once. The sequenced material came from PBMCs or T cells enriched from blood (not recorded which). The source is a woman between 25 and 40 years old with acute COVID-19.

The rearrangement uses TRBV6-2 or TRBV6-3 and TRBJ2-7, with D possibly TRBD2 on 6 matching bases. This CDR3 contains 14 residues. Germline V gene sequence: CDR1 MNHEY, CDR2 SVGEGT. V was pared by 2 bases and J by 2 bases, with 10 bases between. CDR3 residues: CASSYAGGAYEQYF. In nucleotides, the CDR3 is TGTGCCAGCAGTTACGCAGGCGGGGCCTACGAGCAGTACTTC.

V and J are TRBV6-1 and TRBJ2-2; 8 positions match TRBD1. The germline V gene encodes CDR1 MNHNS and CDR2 SASEGT. CDR3 length: 17 amino acids. V gave up 3 bases and J gave up 4 bases; unmatched junction bases: 10. CDR3 DNA sequence: TGTGCCAGCAGTGATGGTCAGGGGGCGCGTGGCACCGGGGAGCTGTTTTTT. It encodes CASSDGQGARGTGELFF.

The chain recombines TRBV11-3 with TRBJ2-5; 9 nucleotides line up with TRBD1. J was trimmed by 5 bases and V by 4 bases; bases with no gene match: 2. The CDR3 is 13 residues long. The V gene's germline CDR1 is SGHNT and CDR2 YENEEA. Written as DNA, the CDR3 is TGTGCCAGCAGCTCGGACAGGGGTGAGACCCAGTACTTC. This sequence encodes CASSSDRGETQYF.

J is TRBJ2-2 and V is TRBV4-1, with a tentative D call TRBD2 (5 bases). The CDR3 has 15 residues. With 5 bases removed from V and 9 bases from J, the gap between germline ends came to 19 bases. The germline CDR1 and CDR2 sequences are MGHRA and YSYEKL. This CDR3 reads CASSERSGILRELFF. The CDR3 DNA follows: TGCGCCAGCAGCGAACGATCGGGGATCCTAAGGGAGCTGTTTTTT.

The V gene is TRBV4-3, the J gene TRBJ1-3; weak D call: TRBD1 (5 bases). Germline values: CDR1 LGHNA, CDR2 YSLEER. Trimming took off 0 bases at V and 0 bases at J, with 12 bases between the two ends. This CDR3 region has 17 residues. The CDR3 DNA is TGCGCCAGCAGCCAAGATACCCCAGGGAACTCTGGAAACACCATATATTTT. Protein product: CASSQDTPGNSGNTIYF.

The rearrangement uses TRBV5-1 and TRBJ2-1, with a weak D call TRBD2 (5 bases). The CDR3 runs to 15 residues. Germline V CDR1 and CDR2: SGHRS, YFSETQ. The V end lost 4 bases, the J end lost 4 bases, and 15 bases lay between the germline ends. CDR3 in amino acids: CASSPGEYSYNEQFF. CDR3 DNA sequence: TGCGCCAGCAGCCCCGGGGAGTATTCGTACAATGAGCAGTTCTTC.

The chain joins TRBV27 to TRBJ1-5; tentatively, D is TRBD1 (6 bases). CDR3 length equals 16 residues. The V gene's germline CDR1 is MNHEY and CDR2 SMNVEV (reference sequence). V shed 8 bases and J shed 0 bases, with 17 bases lying between them. The CDR3 reads CASDRSPLYSNQPQHF. In DNA form, the CDR3 reads TGTGCCAGCGACAGGAGTCCCCTCTATAGCAATCAGCCCCAGCATTTT.

CDR3 DNA sequence: TGCGCCAGCAGCTCAACGGGGGGAACAGATACGCAGTATTTT. The encoded protein is CASSSTGGTDTQYF. The V call is TRBV4-3, the J call TRBJ2-3; 7 bases match TRBD2. Trimming took 5 bases from V and 3 from J; bases not matched to a gene: 5. In germline, CDR1 is LGHNA, CDR2 YSLEER. The CDR3 covers 14 residues.

The gene calls are TRBV18 and TRBJ2-3; perhaps TRBD2 as D (6 bases). Trimming pared 3 bases from V and 4 bases from J, leaving 23 bases between. Per germline, CDR1 KGHSH and CDR2 LQKENI. This CDR3 region has 18 residues. Here the CDR3 DNA reads TGTGCCAGCTCACCGCTGGCGGGCGGGGCATTGGGCGCAGATACGCAGTATTTT. Translated, it gives CASSPLAGGALGADTQYF.

The chain has TRBV2 and TRBJ2-7; 7 bases match TRBD1. The germline gives CDR1 SNHLY, CDR2 FYNNEI. CDR3 length equals 13 residues. Trimming cost V 5 bases and J 5 bases; bases outside gene matches: 6. Written as DNA, the CDR3 is TGTGCCAGCAGTTTTCCTGACAGGGACGAGCAGTACTTC. Amino acids: CASSFPDRDEQYF.

The chain links TRBV27 to TRBJ2-7; D unresolved. CDR3 length equals 12 residues. Trimming removed 7 bases at V and 2 bases at J, with 9 bases between. The germline V gene encodes CDR1 MNHEY and CDR2 SMNVEV (reference sequence). CDR3 bases: TGTGCCAGCAAAGCGCCCACCTACGAGCAGTACTTC. As protein: CASKAPTYEQYF.

This clone was detected once. This sequence joins TRBV19 and TRBJ1-1; D not certain. Germline V gene lookup returns CDR1 LNHDA and CDR2 SQIVND (reference sequence). V was clipped by 9 bases and J by 8 bases, with 19 bases between them. The CDR3 length is 13 residues. In DNA form, the CDR3 reads TGTGCCAGCAAAGACCCTTCGGGGATCGAAGCTTTCTTT. It yields the protein CASKDPSGIEAFF. The full variable domain, with the rest looked up from reference TRBV19 and TRBJ1-1, is DGGITQSPKYLFRKEGQNVTLSCEQNLNHDAMYWYRQDPGQGLRLIYYSQIVNDFQKGDIAEGYSVSREKKESFPLTVTSAQKNPTAFYLCASKDPSGIEAFFGQGTRLTVV.

This clone was seen a few times. This sequence joins TRBV2 and TRBJ1-5; TRBD1 matches at 12 bases. Germline CDR1 is SNHLY and CDR2 is FYNNEI. This CDR3 region has 15 residues. J lost 6 bases, V lost 4 bases, and 4 bases had no gene match. The CDR3 here is CASSGGQGAVQPQHF. The CDR3 coding sequence is TGTGCCAGCAGTGGGGGACAGGGGGCCGTTCAGCCCCAGCATTTT.

This clone turned up a few times. V usage is TRBV6-1 and J usage is TRBJ2-7; 9 nucleotides align to TRBD2. The CDR3 runs to 15 residues. V gave up 0 bases and J gave up 5 bases; unmatched junction bases: 5. CDR1 MNHNS and CDR2 SASEGT come from the germline V gene. The CDR3 DNA reads TGTGCCAGCAGTGAAGCTGGACTAGCGTACCACGAGCAGTACTTC. As protein: CASSEAGLAYHEQYF.

V and J are TRBV28 and TRBJ2-7; possible D gene TRBD1, 5 bases. The CDR3 is 12 residues long. Trimming took 10 bases from V and 5 from J, leaving 15 bases between them. CDR1 and CDR2 from the germline V gene are MDHEN and SYDVKM. The CDR3: CATQGDWDEQYF. CDR3 DNA sequence: TGTGCCACCCAGGGTGACTGGGACGAGCAGTACTTC.